A single sample gave rise to the 20 T cell receptor beta chains below, sequenced in a study of T cell repertoires in cytomegalovirus infection. Their target antigens are unknown. TCRdb redid the calling of the reads with MiXCR, one entry per CDR3 protein. The sample has some 43,000 distinct CDR3 sequences; about a fifth are singletons. The sequencing here drew on CD8+ T cells from cultured PBMCs, taken from culture after CMV antigen stimulation. These receptors all stem from a human donor in good health (CMV status not recorded). Some clones in this sample may be carry-over from other donors' samples.

The chain uses TRBV20-1 and TRBJ2-7; D unclear. The germline gives CDR1 DFQATT, CDR2 SNEGSKA (reference sequence). The ends were cut back, 1 base at V and 3 bases at J, with 10 bases in the middle. The CDR3 consists of 13 residues. The CDR3 protein is CSARGPSDYEQYF. The CDR3 coding sequence is TGCAGTGCTAGAGGGCCCTCAGACTACGAGCAGTACTTC.

This clonotype has a count of ten or more. This sequence joins TRBV27 and TRBJ2-7; 11 bases match TRBD2. The CDR3 contains 17 residues. J was trimmed by 7 bases and V by 1 base; bases with no gene match: 12. Germline CDR1 MNHEY, CDR2 SMNVEV (reference sequence). In nucleotides, the CDR3 is TGTGCCAGCAGTTTATATGGGGGGACTAGCGGCCCGGGGGAGCAGTACTTC. Residues: CASSLYGGTSGPGEQYF.

This clonotype was counted only a few times. V and J are TRBV18 and TRBJ2-1, with 10 nucleotides matching TRBD2. The CDR3 length is 16 residues. From germline, CDR1 is KGHSH and CDR2 LQKENI. With 3 bases clipped from V and 3 bases from J, the junction kept 5 bases outside the gene matches. As DNA, the CDR3 is TGTGCCAGCTCACCCTCTAGCGGGGGCCGCTACAATGAGCAGTTCTTC. Translated, it gives CASSPSSGGRYNEQFF.

This clonotype appeared once. The chain recombines TRBV7-6 with TRBJ2-7; D is tentatively TRBD1 or TRBD2 (7 bases each). This CDR3 contains 19 residues. The germline V gene has CDR1 SGHVS and CDR2 FNYEAQ. The V gene lost 5 bases and the J gene lost 4 bases, with 30 bases spanning the gap. This CDR3 is CASSPRRGQSGGGPYEQYF. As DNA, the CDR3 is TGTGCCAGCAGCCCTCGAAGGGGACAGTCCGGCGGGGGTCCTTACGAGCAGTACTTC.

The gene calls are TRBV29-1 and TRBJ2-1; D uncertain. The CDR3 is 12 residues long. Germline V gives CDR1 SQVTM, CDR2 ANQGSEA. Trimming stripped 3 bases from V and 8 bases from J, with 11 bases between. CDR3 DNA: TGCAGCGTTGACCCGCCGGGCGATGAGCAGTTCTTC. Its translation: CSVDPPGDEQFF.

This clonotype occurred a few times. This chain connects TRBV2 to TRBJ1-4, with 7 bases fitting TRBD1. Germline V gene sequence: CDR1 SNHLY, CDR2 FYNNEI. The CDR3 is 15 residues long. Losses at the gene ends were 1 base for V and 7 bases for J; bases not matched to a gene: 6. CDR3: CASSEGGQSTEKLFF. The CDR3 DNA sequence: TGTGCCAGCAGTGAAGGGGGACAGTCAACTGAAAAACTGTTTTTT.

This sequence joins TRBV12-5 and TRBJ2-4, with a tentative D call TRBD2 (5 bases). The CDR3 consists of 14 residues. The V and J ends lost 3 bases and 5 bases respectively, with 11 bases between them. Germline V gene lookup returns CDR1 LGHNT and CDR2 FRNRAP. The CDR3: CASGFRTPQNIQYF. The CDR3 DNA follows: TGTGCTAGTGGTTTTCGGACTCCCCAAAACATTCAGTACTTC. The full variable domain, completed using reference TRBV12-5 and TRBJ2-4, is DARVTQTPRHKVTEMGQEVTMRCQPILGHNTVFWYRQTMMQGLELLAYFRNRAPLDDSGMPKDRFSAEMPDATLATLKIQPSEPRDSAVYFCASGFRTPQNIQYFGAGTRLSVL.

The rearrangement uses TRBV28 and TRBJ1-1; no clear D. V dropped 5 bases and J dropped 4 bases, with 14 bases sitting between them. The CDR3 is 14 amino acids. Germline CDR1 MDHEN, CDR2 SYDVKM. CDR3 DNA sequence: TGTGCCAGCAGTCTGGGTGCCGTGGGCACTGAAGCTTTCTTT. This encodes CASSLGAVGTEAFF.

This clonotype appeared many times. This chain joins TRBV7-2 and TRBJ2-7; D may be TRBD1 (8 bases). This CDR3 is 15 amino acids long. The germline V and J ends were trimmed by 4 bases and 3 bases, with 16 bases remaining between them. Per germline, CDR1 SGHTA and CDR2 FQGNSA. CDR3 region: CASSSGGQANYEQYF. DNA of the CDR3: TGTGCCAGCAGCTCGGGGGGACAGGCGAACTACGAGCAGTACTTC. The variable domain in full, with the rest retrieved from reference TRBV7-2 and TRBJ2-7, is GAGVSQSPSNKVTEKGKDVELRCDPISGHTALYWYRQSLGQGLEFLIYFQGNSAPDKSGLPSDRFSAERTGGSVSTLTIQRTQQEDSAVYLCASSSGGQANYEQYFGPGTRLTVT.

This clonotype has a handful of counts. This chain connects TRBV7-6 to TRBJ2-2; D may be TRBD1 or TRBD2 (5 bases each). Trimming removed 5 bases from V and 5 bases from J, with 9 bases in between. The germline CDR1 and CDR2 sequences are SGHVS and FNYEAQ. This CDR3 region has 13 residues. For the CDR3, the DNA is TGTGCCAGCAGCCCCGAGGGGACCGGGGAGCTGTTTTTT. It encodes CASSPEGTGELFF.

The chain recombines TRBV7-2 with TRBJ1-1; D unresolved. V was clipped by 5 bases and J by 1 base, with 14 bases between them. CDR3 size: 15 residues. Germline V gene lookup returns CDR1 SGHTA and CDR2 FQGNSA. The CDR3 nucleotides read TGTGCCAGCAGCGGACGGGAATTAGGGAACACTGAAGCTTTCTTT. Translating gives CASSGRELGNTEAFF.

The chain combines TRBV6-2 or TRBV6-3 with TRBJ2-7; unclear D gene. This CDR3 has 12 residues. Germline CDR1 MNHEY, CDR2 SVGEGT. Between the trimmed V and J ends, which lost 6 bases and 7 bases, there was a span of 13 bases. The DNA for the CDR3 is TGTGCCAGCAGCCCCGATTTGCGGGAGCAGTACTTC. This sequence encodes CASSPDLREQYF.

This clonotype showed up just once. The chain couples TRBV19 to TRBJ2-7, with D perhaps being TRBD1 or TRBD2 (5 bases each). Germline V CDR1 and CDR2: LNHDA, SQIVND (reference sequence). V lost 7 bases and J 5 bases, leaving 15 bases between the germline ends. CDR3 length: 13 amino acids. CDR3 region: CASNGDPGDEQYF. CDR3 DNA sequence: TGTGCCAGTAATGGGGACCCCGGTGACGAGCAGTACTTC.

The chain carries TRBV25-1 and TRBJ2-5; TRBD2 matches 7 bases. The CDR3 length is 12 residues. V gave up 7 bases and J gave up 3 bases; unmatched junction bases: 2. Per germline, CDR1 MGHDK and CDR2 SYGVNS. The CDR3 reads CASTAGEETQYF. The DNA of the CDR3 is TGTGCCAGCACGGCGGGGGAAGAGACCCAGTACTTC.

The gene calls are TRBV6-2 or TRBV6-3 and TRBJ2-7; maybe TRBD2 (6 bases). Germline lookup yields CDR1 MNHEY and CDR2 SVGEGT. This CDR3 region has 12 residues. V dropped 2 bases and J dropped 7 bases, with 9 bases sitting between them. CDR3 sequence (DNA): TGTGCCAGCAGTTACGGGGGGACGGAGCAGTACTTC. Translated: CASSYGGTEQYF.

This clonotype was counted a few times. This chain links TRBV6-2 or TRBV6-3 with TRBJ2-7, with 8 nucleotides matching TRBD2. CDR3 length equals 13 residues. V lost 5 bases, J lost 4 bases, and 4 bases stayed unmatched. Germline V gene lookup returns CDR1 MNHEY and CDR2 SVGEGT. CDR3 DNA: TGTGCCAGCAGTGATAGCGGGGCATACGAGCAGTACTTC. This gives the protein CASSDSGAYEQYF.

The gene calls are TRBV9 and TRBJ2-3, with a weak D call TRBD2 (5 bases). Trimming stripped 7 bases from V and 2 bases from J, with 14 bases between. The CDR3 totals 14 residues. CDR1 is SGDLS, CDR2 YYNGEE, per germline. As DNA, the CDR3 is TGTGCCAGCTCTCCTAGCAGAAACACAGATACGCAGTATTTT. Protein sequence: CASSPSRNTDTQYF.

The chain combines TRBV28 with TRBJ2-3, with 7 bases that match TRBD1. Trimming took 3 bases from V and 5 from J; bases not matched to a gene: 14. The CDR3 spans 17 residues. CDR1 and CDR2 from the germline V gene are MDHEN and SYDVKM. The CDR3 nucleotides read TGTGCCAGCAGTTTCCCTATCCAGACAGGGTGGAGAGATACGCAGTATTTT. Protein product: CASSFPIQTGWRDTQYF.

The table lists this clonotype with many counts. V and J are TRBV7-8 and TRBJ1-1, with unresolved D. The V end was cut by 2 bases, the J end by 1 base, with 14 bases between. The CDR3 totals 16 residues. Germline-derived CDR1 and CDR2 are SGHVS and FQNEAQ. The CDR3 sequence: CASSLKRGQTNTEAFF. As DNA, the CDR3 is TGTGCCAGCAGCTTAAAGCGTGGTCAGACGAACACTGAAGCTTTCTTT.

The chain couples TRBV7-4 to TRBJ2-3; 9 bases are a match to TRBD2. This CDR3 has 16 residues. The J segment lost 2 bases and the V segment lost 4 bases, leaving 7 bases of the junction unmatched. Germline V gene lookup returns CDR1 SGHVT and CDR2 SQSDAQ. CDR3 loop: CASSSSASGDTDTQYF. The CDR3 DNA follows: TGTGCCAGCAGCTCAAGCGCTAGCGGGGACACAGATACGCAGTATTTT.